This T cell receptor beta chain appears in the sequencing data of a study of blood T cells in healthy people across ages. Details on this clonotype: As yet, its antigen is unknown.

Germline V gene sequence: CDR1 LGHNA, CDR2 YSLEER. The V gene lost 0 bases and the J gene lost 6 bases, with 14 bases spanning the gap. The CDR3 is made up of 15 amino acids. General study results and limits: Both higher diversity and more naive CD4+ cells marked long-lived donors when set against aged donors.

The study isolated at least 7 million PBMCs from each sample. A second 7 to 11 cycle PCR used barcoded and J-beta primers. Each cDNA molecule carried a tag from a template-switch adaptor that contained 12 random nucleotides. In TCRdb, the 5' RACE reads were re-called with MiXCR into one record per CDR3 protein. The sample holds approximately 700,000 distinct CDR3 sequences, approximately 30% seen once. The specimen was blood. The chain recombines TRBV4-3 with TRBJ1-1, with D hard to call. This receptor was obtained from a woman of 80 years or more in good health. The CDR3 spells CASSQEAGLGAEAFF. In nucleotides, the CDR3 is TGCGCCAGCAGCCAAGAGGCCGGCCTCGGGGCTGAAGCTTTCTTT.